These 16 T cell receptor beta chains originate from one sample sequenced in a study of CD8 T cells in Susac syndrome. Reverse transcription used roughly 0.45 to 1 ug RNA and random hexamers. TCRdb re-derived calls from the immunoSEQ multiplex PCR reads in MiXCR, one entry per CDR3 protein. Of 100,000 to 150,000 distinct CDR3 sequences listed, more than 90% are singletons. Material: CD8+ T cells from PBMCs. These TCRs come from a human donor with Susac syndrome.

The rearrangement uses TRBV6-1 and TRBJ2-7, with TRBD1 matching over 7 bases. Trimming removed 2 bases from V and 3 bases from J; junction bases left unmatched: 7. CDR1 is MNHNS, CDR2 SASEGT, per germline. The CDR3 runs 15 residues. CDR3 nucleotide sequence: TGTGCCAGCAGTGAATGGGACAGTCTTGTCTACGAGCAGTACTTC. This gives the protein CASSEWDSLVYEQYF.

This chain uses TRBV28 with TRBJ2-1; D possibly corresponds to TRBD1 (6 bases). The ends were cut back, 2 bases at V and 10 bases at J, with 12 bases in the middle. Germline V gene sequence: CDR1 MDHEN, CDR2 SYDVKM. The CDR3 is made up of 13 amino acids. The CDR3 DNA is TGTGCCAGCAGTTTAGGGACAACCGGGGAGCAGTTCTTC. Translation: CASSLGTTGEQFF.

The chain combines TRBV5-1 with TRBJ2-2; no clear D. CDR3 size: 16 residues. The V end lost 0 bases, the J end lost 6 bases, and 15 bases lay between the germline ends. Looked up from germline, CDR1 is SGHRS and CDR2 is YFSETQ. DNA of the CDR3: TGCGCCAGCAGCTTGGAATCTGCCCCGGGTCCCGGGGAGCTGTTTTTT. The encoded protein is CASSLESAPGPGELFF.

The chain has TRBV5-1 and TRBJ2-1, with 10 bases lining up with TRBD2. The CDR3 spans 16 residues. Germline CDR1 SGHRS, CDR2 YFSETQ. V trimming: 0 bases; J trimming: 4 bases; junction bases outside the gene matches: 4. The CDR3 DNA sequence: TGCGCCAGCAGCTTGGAGGCTAGCGGGGGTTACAATGAGCAGTTCTTC. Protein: CASSLEASGGYNEQFF.

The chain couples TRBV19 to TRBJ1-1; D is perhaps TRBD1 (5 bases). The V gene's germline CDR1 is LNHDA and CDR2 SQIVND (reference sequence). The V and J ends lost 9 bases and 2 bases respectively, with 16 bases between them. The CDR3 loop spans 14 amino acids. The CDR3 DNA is TGTGCCAGCCGCTCGGACATAGAAAACACTGAAGCTTTCTTT. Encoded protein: CASRSDIENTEAFF.

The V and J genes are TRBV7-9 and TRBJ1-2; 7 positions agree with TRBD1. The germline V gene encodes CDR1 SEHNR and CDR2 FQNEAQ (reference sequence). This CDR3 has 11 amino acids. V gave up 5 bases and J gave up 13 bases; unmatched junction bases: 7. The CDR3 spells CASSPGTECTF. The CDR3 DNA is TGTGCCAGCAGCCCCGGGACAGAGTGCACCTTC. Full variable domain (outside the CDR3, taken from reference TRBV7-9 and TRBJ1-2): DTGVSQNPRHKITKRGQNVTFRCDPISEHNRLYWYRQTLGQGPEFLTYFQNEAQLEKSRLLSDRFSAERPKGSFSTLEIQRTEQGDSAMYLCASSPGTECTFGSGTRLTVV.

CDR3 nucleotides: TGTGCCAGCAAGGACAGGGTCACAGATACGCAGTATTTT. It translates to CASKDRVTDTQYF. This chain uses TRBV6-2 or TRBV6-3 with TRBJ2-3, with 8 bases that match TRBD1. Germline CDR1 and CDR2: MNHEY and SVGEGT. Losses at the gene ends were 7 bases for V and 2 bases for J; bases not matched to a gene: 2. CDR3 length: 13 residues.

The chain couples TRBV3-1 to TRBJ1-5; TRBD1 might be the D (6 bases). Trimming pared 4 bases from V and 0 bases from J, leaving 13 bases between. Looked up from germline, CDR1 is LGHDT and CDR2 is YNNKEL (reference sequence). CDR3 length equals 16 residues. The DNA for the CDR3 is TGTGCCAGCAGCCTTGGGGGGCAGACTAGCAATCAGCCCCAGCATTTT. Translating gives CASSLGGQTSNQPQHF. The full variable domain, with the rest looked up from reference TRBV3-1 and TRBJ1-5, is DTAVSQTPKYLVTQMGNDKSIKCEQNLGHDTMYWYKQDSKKFLKIMFSYNNKELIINETVPNRFSPKSPDKAHLNLHINSLELGDSAVYFCASSLGGQTSNQPQHFGDGTRLSIL.

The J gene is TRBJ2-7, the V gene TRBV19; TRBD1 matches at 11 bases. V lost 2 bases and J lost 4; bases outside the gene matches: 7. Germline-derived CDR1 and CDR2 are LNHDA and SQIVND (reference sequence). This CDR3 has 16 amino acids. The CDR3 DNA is TGTGCCAGTAGTATATCGGGACAGGGGGACGTGTACGAGCAGTACTTC. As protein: CASSISGQGDVYEQYF. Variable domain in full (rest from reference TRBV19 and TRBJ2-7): DGGITQSPKYLFRKEGQNVTLSCEQNLNHDAMYWYRQDPGQGLRLIYYSQIVNDFQKGDIAEGYSVSREKKESFPLTVTSAQKNPTAFYLCASSISGQGDVYEQYFGPGTRLTVT.

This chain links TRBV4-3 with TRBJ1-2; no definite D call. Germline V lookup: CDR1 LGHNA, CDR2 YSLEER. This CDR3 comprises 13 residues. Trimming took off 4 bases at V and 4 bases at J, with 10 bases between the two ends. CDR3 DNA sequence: TGCGCCAGCAGCCCGGAGGTCGCCTATGGCTACACCTTC. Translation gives CASSPEVAYGYTF.

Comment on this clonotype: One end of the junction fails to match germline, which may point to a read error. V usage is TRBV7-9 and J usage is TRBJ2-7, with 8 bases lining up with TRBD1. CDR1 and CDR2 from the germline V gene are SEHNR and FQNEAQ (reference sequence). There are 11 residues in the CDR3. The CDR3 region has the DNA TGTGCCAGTAGGGAACCGGACAGGGTCGACTTC. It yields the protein CASREPDRVDF.

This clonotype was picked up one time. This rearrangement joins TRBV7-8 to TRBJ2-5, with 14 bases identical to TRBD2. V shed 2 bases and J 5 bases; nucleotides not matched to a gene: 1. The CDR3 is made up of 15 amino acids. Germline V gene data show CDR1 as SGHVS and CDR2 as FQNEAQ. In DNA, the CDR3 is TGTGCCAGCAGCTTAAGACTAGCGGGAGGGGAGACCCAGTACTTC. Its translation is CASSLRLAGGETQYF.

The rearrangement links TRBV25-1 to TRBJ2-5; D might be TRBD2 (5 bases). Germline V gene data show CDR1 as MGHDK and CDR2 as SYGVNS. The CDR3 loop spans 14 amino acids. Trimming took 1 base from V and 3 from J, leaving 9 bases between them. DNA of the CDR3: TGTGCCAGCAGTGAATCGGGTAGCGAAGAGACCCAGTACTTC. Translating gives CASSESGSEETQYF.

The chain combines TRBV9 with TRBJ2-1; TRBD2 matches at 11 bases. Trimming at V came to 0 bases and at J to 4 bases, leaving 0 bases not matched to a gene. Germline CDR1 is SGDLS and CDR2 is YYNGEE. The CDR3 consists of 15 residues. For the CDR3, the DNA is TGTGCCAGCAGCGTAGCTAGCGGGGGGTACAATGAGCAGTTCTTC. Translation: CASSVASGGYNEQFF.

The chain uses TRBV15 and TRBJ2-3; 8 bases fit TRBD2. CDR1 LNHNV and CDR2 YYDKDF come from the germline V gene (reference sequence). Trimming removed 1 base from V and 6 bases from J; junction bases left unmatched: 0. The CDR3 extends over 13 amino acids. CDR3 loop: CATSRAGGDTQYF. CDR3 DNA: TGTGCCACCAGCAGAGCGGGAGGGGATACGCAGTATTTT. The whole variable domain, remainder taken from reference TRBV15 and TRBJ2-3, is DAMVIQNPRYQVTQFGKPVTLSCSQTLNHNVMYWYQQKSSQAPKLLFHYYDKDFNNEADTPDNFQSRRPNTSFCFLDIRSPGLGDTAMYLCATSRAGGDTQYFGPGTRLTVL.

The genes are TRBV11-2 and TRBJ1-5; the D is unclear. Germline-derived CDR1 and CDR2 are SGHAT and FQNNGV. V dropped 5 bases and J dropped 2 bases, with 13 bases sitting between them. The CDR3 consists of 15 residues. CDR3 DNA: TGTGCCAGCAGCCTATCAAATGTCGGCAATCAGCCCCAGCATTTT. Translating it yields CASSLSNVGNQPQHF.